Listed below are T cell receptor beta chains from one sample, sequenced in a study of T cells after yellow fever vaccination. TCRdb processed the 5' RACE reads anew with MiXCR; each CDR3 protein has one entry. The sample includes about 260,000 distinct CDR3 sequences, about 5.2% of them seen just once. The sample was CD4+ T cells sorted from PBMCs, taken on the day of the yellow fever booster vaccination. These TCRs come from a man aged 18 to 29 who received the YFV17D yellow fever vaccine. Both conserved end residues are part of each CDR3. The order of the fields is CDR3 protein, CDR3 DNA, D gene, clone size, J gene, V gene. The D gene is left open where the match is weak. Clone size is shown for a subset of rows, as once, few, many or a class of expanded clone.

CDR3: CASSSVTGRNTQYF
DNA: TGTGCCAGCAGCTCGGTGACAGGGCGAAATACGCAGTATTTT
D: TRBD1
size: many
J: TRBJ2-3
V: TRBV7-2

CDR3: CASSAAIQETQYF
DNA: TGTGCCAGCAGTGCGGCTATCCAAGAGACCCAGTACTTC
D: -
size: many
J: TRBJ2-5
V: TRBV2

CDR3: CASAGTENTEAFF
DNA: TGCGCCAGCGCAGGAACAGAGAACACTGAAGCTTTCTTT
D: -
size: -
J: TRBJ1-1
V: TRBV5-1

CDR3: CASSWDLDGYGYTF
DNA: TGCGCCAGCAGCTGGGACCTAGACGGCTATGGCTACACCTTC
D: -
size: -
J: TRBJ1-2
V: TRBV5-1

CDR3: CASSPYAVGSQPQHF
DNA: TGTGCCAGCAGCCCATATGCCGTCGGGTCTCAGCCCCAGCATTTT
D: -
size: -
J: TRBJ1-5
V: TRBV7-9

CDR3: CASTRHLSGNTIYF
DNA: TGTGCCAGCACCCGTCATCTCTCTGGAAACACCATATATTTT
D: -
size: -
J: TRBJ1-3
V: TRBV11-1

CDR3: CASSYRVNEQFF
DNA: TGTGCCAGCAGTTACCGGGTCAATGAGCAGTTCTTC
D: -
size: -
J: TRBJ2-1
V: TRBV6-2/TRBV6-3

CDR3: CASSQDGGHQYF
DNA: TGTGCCAGCAGCCAAGACGGGGGCCACCAGTACTTC
D: -
size: -
J: TRBJ2-5
V: TRBV4-2

CDR3: CSARPAGITYEQYF
DNA: TGCAGTGCTAGACCCGCGGGTATAACCTACGAGCAGTACTTC
D: -
size: -
J: TRBJ2-7
V: TRBV20-1

CDR3: CASGNRGPSFSQETQYF
DNA: TGTGCCAGCGGCAACAGGGGGCCGTCTTTTTCCCAAGAGACCCAGTACTTC
D: TRBD1
size: many
J: TRBJ2-5
V: TRBV6-5

CDR3: CASSPRGTTDTQYF
DNA: TGTGCCAGCAGCCCGCGGGGGACCACAGATACGCAGTATTTT
D: TRBD2
size: -
J: TRBJ2-3
V: TRBV4-2